This T cell receptor beta chain was obtained from a study of CD8+CD57+ T cells in acquired aplastic anemia. Study at large: Isolated CD4+ and CD8+ cells, once sorted, yielded DNA averaging roughly 3.4 ug.

Sequencing was done on patients that had shown CD8+CD57+ cell expansion by flow cytometry. Patients uniformly had severe acquired aplastic anemia. Untreated patients provided the blood samples, with no therapy given before sampling. A remark on this clonotype: Its matching antigen is unknown.

Study observations and caveats: Some 29 CD8+ CDR3 sequences were shared between patients and controls.

Unmatched junction bases numbered 7, after V lost 3 bases and J lost 5 bases. The CDR3 consists of 14 residues. The germline V gene encodes CDR1 DFQATT and CDR2 SNEGSKA (reference sequence). CDR3 and TCR beta VDJ profiling relied on genomic DNA as the template. TCRdb reprocessed the reads via MiXCR and lists one record per CDR3 protein. The sample has 150,000 to 200,000 distinct CDR3 sequences; around 48% are singletons. The clonotype originates from a human donor with aplastic anemia. The source material was sorted CD4+, CD8+, or CD8+CD57+ T cells (not recorded which) from PBMCs. The rearrangement joins TRBV20-1 to TRBJ2-7; 10 bases align to TRBD2. The CDR3 reads CSASTASGSDEQYF. The DNA for the CDR3 is TGCAGTGCTAGTACGGCTAGCGGGAGCGACGAGCAGTACTTC.